Following are 14 T cell receptor beta chains from one sample sequenced in a study of OX40 agonist ivuxolimab in advanced cancers. TCRdb's table, derived via immunoSEQ multiplex PCR, lists solely in-frame clones and lacks some. Among approximately 60,000 clones listed, 75% to 90% were seen once. The specimen was CD4+ or CD8+ T cells sorted from blood, collected in a trial of the OX40 agonist ivuxolimab. The receptors shown here come from an adult with an advanced solid tumor such as melanoma, head and neck, liver or kidney cancer.

J is TRBJ2-1 and V is TRBV29-1, with D possibly being TRBD1 or TRBD2 (6 bases each). The germline gives CDR1 SQVTM, CDR2 ANQGSEA. The length of the CDR3 is 15 residues. Trimming stripped 5 bases from V and 0 bases from J, with 14 bases between. The CDR3 sequence is CSVSTGGRSYNEQFF. The CDR3 bases are TGCAGCGTTTCGACCGGGGGCCGCTCCTACAATGAGCAGTTCTTC.

The V call is TRBV11-2, the J call TRBJ2-3; TRBD2 is a possible D gene (5 bases). V was shortened by 5 bases and J by 5 bases, with 8 bases between the two germline ends. Germline assignment: CDR1 SGHAT and CDR2 FQNNGV. The CDR3 is 12 amino acids. CDR3 residues: CASSLLGDTQYF. The CDR3 DNA reads as TGTGCCAGCAGCCTACTAGGAGATACGCAGTATTTT.

CDR3 region: CASSLSRDIYTEAFF. The CDR3 nucleotides read TGCGCCAGCAGCCTTAGCCGGGACATTTACACTGAAGCTTTCTTT. The rearrangement joins TRBV4-1 to TRBJ1-1, with TRBD1 as a possible D gene (6 bases). Germline values: CDR1 MGHRA, CDR2 YSYEKL. This CDR3 spans 15 amino acids. The V and J ends lost 4 bases and 3 bases respectively, with 15 bases between them.

The chain couples TRBV4-1 to TRBJ2-7, with 12 bases fitting TRBD2. The V gene end was trimmed by 3 bases and the J gene end by 1 base; junction bases not matched to a gene: 1. The CDR3 has 15 amino acids. Per germline, CDR1 MGHRA and CDR2 YSYEKL. The CDR3 region is CASSQTSGGSYEQYF. The CDR3 DNA is TGCGCCAGCAGCCAGACTAGCGGGGGTTCCTACGAGCAGTACTTC.

The V call is TRBV11-2, the J call TRBJ1-4, with 7 nucleotides matching TRBD1. In germline, CDR1 is SGHAT, CDR2 FQNNGV. CDR3 length: 18 residues. J lost 8 bases, V lost 2 bases, and 17 bases had no gene match. The CDR3 protein is CASSLRIRYRGIREKLFF. CDR3 coding DNA: TGTGCCAGCAGCTTACGGATCCGATACAGGGGAATTAGGGAAAAACTGTTTTTT.

The chain combines TRBV29-1 with TRBJ2-2; the D is unclear. There are 10 residues in the CDR3. Germline CDR1 is SQVTM and CDR2 is ANQGSEA. CDR3 in DNA: TGCGCGGCGGACACCGGGGAGCTGTTTTTT. Protein product: CAADTGELFF.

V usage is TRBV30 and J usage is TRBJ1-1; 7 nucleotides match TRBD1. This CDR3 is built from 13 residues. CDR1 is GTSNPN, CDR2 SVGIG, per germline (reference sequence). Trimming removed 1 base from V and 11 bases from J; junction bases left unmatched: 10. The CDR3 DNA reads TGTGCCTGGAGTGGGGGACAGCTTGGTCGGGCTTTCTTT. This gives the protein CAWSGGQLGRAFF.

This chain connects TRBV5-6 to TRBJ2-4; 8 bases map to TRBD1. V was pared by 0 bases and J by 13 bases, with 12 bases of the junction left unmatched. The CDR3 runs to 15 residues. CDR1 SGHDT and CDR2 YYEEEE come from the germline V gene. The CDR3 region has the DNA TGTGCCAGCAGCTTGGCAGACAGGGGCTGGGACGCACAGTACTTC. Translating gives CASSLADRGWDAQYF.

The chain employs TRBV7-8 and TRBJ2-7, with TRBD1 matching over 7 bases. The V and J ends lost 5 bases and 6 bases, in that order; junction bases with no gene match: 13. CDR1 SGHVS and CDR2 FQNEAQ come from the germline V gene. The CDR3 runs to 15 residues. The CDR3 DNA reads TGTGCCAGCAGCCGATCCGGGACAGAATTCCTCGAGCAGTACTTC. Encoded protein: CASSRSGTEFLEQYF.

CDR3 nucleotides: TGTGCCAGCAGCTTAGGGACGACCATTAGCAATCAGCCCCAGCATTTT. It yields the protein CASSLGTTISNQPQHF. This rearrangement joins TRBV7-8 to TRBJ1-5; D gene ambiguous. V was cut by 1 base and J by 0 bases, with 10 bases left in between. Germline V gene sequence: CDR1 SGHVS, CDR2 FQNEAQ. The CDR3 has 16 residues.

The chain links TRBV7-9 to TRBJ2-7, with no clear D. Trimming removed 8 bases at V and 0 bases at J, with 11 bases between. The CDR3 is 13 residues long. CDR1 and CDR2 (germline): SEHNR, FQNEAQ (reference sequence). The CDR3 coding sequence is TGTGCCAGCTTCAACGATAGCTCCTACGAGCAGTACTTC. Protein product: CASFNDSSYEQYF.

This sequence joins TRBV4-2 and TRBJ2-7; tentative D call: TRBD2 (5 bases). This CDR3 contains 16 residues. The V and J ends lost 0 bases and 0 bases respectively, with 12 bases between them. Germline CDR1 is LGHNA and CDR2 is YNFKEQ. The CDR3 coding sequence is TGTGCCAGCAGCCAAGATGGGAGCGAACCCTCCTACGAGCAGTACTTC. Translating it yields CASSQDGSEPSYEQYF.

The chain links TRBV28 to TRBJ1-5, with a possible D match to TRBD1 (5 bases). CDR1 is MDHEN, CDR2 SYDVKM, per germline. The length of the CDR3 is 15 residues. V lost 8 bases to trimming and J lost 0 bases, with 14 bases between them. In DNA, the CDR3 is TGTGCCAGCTCTCCGGCAGGGAATAGCAATCAGCCCCAGCATTTT. This encodes CASSPAGNSNQPQHF.

This sequence joins TRBV19 and TRBJ1-6; D possibly corresponds to TRBD1 (5 bases). The CDR3 is 19 amino acids. Trimming left V 7 bases short and J 0 bases short, with 22 bases between. Looked up from germline, CDR1 is LNHDA and CDR2 is SQIVND (reference sequence). CDR3 bases: TGTGCCAGTACCATGGGGCAGGGAGGGTTCAGCTCCTATAATTCACCCCTCCACTTT. Translating it yields CASTMGQGGFSSYNSPLHF.